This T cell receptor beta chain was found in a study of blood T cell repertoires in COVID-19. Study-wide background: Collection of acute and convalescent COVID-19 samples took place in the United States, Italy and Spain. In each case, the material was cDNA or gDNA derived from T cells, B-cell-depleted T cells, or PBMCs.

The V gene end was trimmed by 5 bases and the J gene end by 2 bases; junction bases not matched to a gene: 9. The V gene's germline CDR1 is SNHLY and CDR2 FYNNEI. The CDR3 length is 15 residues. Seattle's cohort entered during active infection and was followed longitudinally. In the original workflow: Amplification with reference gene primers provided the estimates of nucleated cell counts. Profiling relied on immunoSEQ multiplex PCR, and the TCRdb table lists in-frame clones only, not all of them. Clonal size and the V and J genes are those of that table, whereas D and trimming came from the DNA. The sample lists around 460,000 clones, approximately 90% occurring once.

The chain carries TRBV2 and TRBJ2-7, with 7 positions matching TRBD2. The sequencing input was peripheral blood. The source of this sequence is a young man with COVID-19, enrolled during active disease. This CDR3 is CASSNLGTTTYEQYF. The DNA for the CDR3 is TGTGCCAGCAGTAATTTAGGGACTACCACCTACGAGCAGTACTTC. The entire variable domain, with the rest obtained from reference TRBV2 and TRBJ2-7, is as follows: EPEVTQTPSHQVTQMGQEVILRCVPISNHLYFYWYRQILGQKVEFLVSFYNNEISEKSEIFDDQFSVERPDGSNFTLKIRSTKLEDSAMYFCASSNLGTTTYEQYFGPGTRLTVT.